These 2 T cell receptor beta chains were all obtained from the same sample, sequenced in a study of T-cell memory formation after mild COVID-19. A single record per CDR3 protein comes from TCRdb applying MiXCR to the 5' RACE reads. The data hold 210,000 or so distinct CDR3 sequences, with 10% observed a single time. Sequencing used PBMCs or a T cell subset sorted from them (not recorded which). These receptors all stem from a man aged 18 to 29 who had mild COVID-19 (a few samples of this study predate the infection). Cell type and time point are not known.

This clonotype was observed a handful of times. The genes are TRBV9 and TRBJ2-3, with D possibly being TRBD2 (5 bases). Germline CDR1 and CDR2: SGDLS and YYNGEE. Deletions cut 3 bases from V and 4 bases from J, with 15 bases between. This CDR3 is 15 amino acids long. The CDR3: CASSANPLVADTQYF. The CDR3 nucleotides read TGTGCCAGCAGCGCTAACCCACTAGTCGCAGATACGCAGTATTTT.

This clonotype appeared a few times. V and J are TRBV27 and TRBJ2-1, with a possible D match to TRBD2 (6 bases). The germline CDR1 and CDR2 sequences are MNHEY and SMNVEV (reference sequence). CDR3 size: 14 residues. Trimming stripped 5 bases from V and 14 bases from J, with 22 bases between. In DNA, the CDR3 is TGTGCCAGCAGTCCTCGAGGAGGGTTTATGCCCGAGTTCTTC. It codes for CASSPRGGFMPEFF.